This T cell receptor beta chain is from a study of cytomegalovirus exposure and HLA in healthy donors. The CDR3 consists of 12 residues. Trimming removed 5 bases from V and 9 bases from J, with 13 bases in between. Per the germline V gene, CDR1 is SGHAT and CDR2 is FQNNGV. The PCR had 60 Vbeta and 13 Jbeta primers. Generated by immunoSEQ multiplex PCR, the TCRdb table keeps only in-frame clones and is missing some. The repertoire holds 80,000 or so clones, with around 84% as singletons. The chain carries TRBV11-2 and TRBJ2-5; D is possibly TRBD2 (5 bases). The sample was PBMCs. The receptor comes from a man aged 40-49 years in good health and CMV-seronegative. The CDR3 reads CASSQTEVSQYF. CDR3 sequence (DNA): TGTGCCAGCAGCCAGACGGAGGTTTCCCAGTACTTC.